The 22 T cell receptor beta chains below come from one sample, sequenced in a study of T cell responses to AZD1222 COVID-19 vaccine. The assay was immunoSEQ multiplex PCR, and TCRdb's table has in-frame clones only and misses some. The sample shows 25,000 to 35,000 clones, roughly 73% of them seen only once. Specimen: peripheral blood, collected on day 0 of AZD1222 vaccination. The receptors were sampled from an adult in good health.

V is TRBV5-6 and J is TRBJ1-3; a weak D match, TRBD1 (5 bases). The V gene lost 4 bases and the J gene lost 0 bases, with 11 bases spanning the gap. The CDR3 totals 15 residues. Germline-derived CDR1 and CDR2 are SGHDT and YYEEEE. The chain's CDR3 is CASSRRGFSGNTIYF. CDR3 coding DNA: TGTGCCAGCAGCAGGAGGGGTTTCTCTGGAAACACCATATATTTT.

The rearrangement links TRBV18 to TRBJ1-5, with TRBD1 as a possible D gene (5 bases). Germline V CDR1 and CDR2: KGHSH, LQKENI. The CDR3 is 15 amino acids. The V end was cut by 3 bases, the J end by 2 bases, with 11 bases between. This CDR3 reads CASSPGVMGNQPQHF. In DNA form, the CDR3 reads TGTGCCAGCTCACCGGGGGTCATGGGCAATCAGCCCCAGCATTTT.

The chain has TRBV10-2 and TRBJ1-5; D call uncertain. Germline V CDR1 and CDR2: WSHSY, SAAADI. The CDR3 extends over 13 amino acids. Trimming shortened V by 4 bases and J by 7 bases, and 11 bases separated the two germline ends. CDR3 amino acids: CASSAREGQPQHF. The CDR3 region has the DNA TGCGCCAGCAGTGCCCGGGAAGGCCAGCCCCAGCATTTT.

The V gene is TRBV6-5, the J gene TRBJ1-1; D is unclear. Trimming left V 2 bases short and J 7 bases short, with 14 bases between. Germline CDR1 and CDR2: MNHEY and SVGAGI. The CDR3 spans 14 residues. CDR3 nucleotide sequence: TGTGCCAGCAGTTACGATTCCGACATGTTTGAAGCTTTCTTT. It translates to CASSYDSDMFEAFF.

The genes are TRBV4-3 and TRBJ2-2; D might be TRBD1 (6 bases). The length of the CDR3 is 14 residues. Germline lookup yields CDR1 LGHNA and CDR2 YSLEER. V lost 3 bases and J lost 6, with 11 bases in between. The CDR3 bases are TGCGCCAGCAGCCAGACTTCAGGGGCCGGGGAGCTGTTTTTT. Protein: CASSQTSGAGELFF.

The chain joins TRBV14 to TRBJ2-7; 9 nucleotides align to TRBD1. With V trimmed by 4 bases and J by 10 bases, 8 bases remained unmatched. The CDR3 spans 13 residues. Germline V CDR1 and CDR2: SGHDN, FVKESK. The CDR3 coding sequence is TGTGCCAGCAGCCCCCAGACAGGGGGAAGTCAGTACGTC. This gives the protein CASSPQTGGSQYV.

The rearrangement links TRBV19 to TRBJ1-2; D call uncertain. V was cut by 8 bases and J by 11 bases, with 6 bases left in between. The CDR3 runs 8 residues. The germline V gene has CDR1 LNHDA and CDR2 SQIVND (reference sequence). The CDR3 sequence is CASGVYTF. The CDR3 nucleotides read TGTGCCAGTGGCGTTTACACCTTC.

This chain joins TRBV3-1 (or the pseudogene TRBV3-2) and TRBJ1-5, with 9 bases identical to TRBD1. There are 17 residues in the CDR3. Germline CDR1 reads LGHDT; CDR2 reads YNNKEL (reference sequence). Losses at the gene ends were 0 bases for V and 6 bases for J; bases not matched to a gene: 9. The CDR3 DNA is TGTGCCAGCAGCCAAGATCCTAGACAGGGGGGTGGTCAGCCCCAGCATTTT. Its translation: CASSQDPRQGGGQPQHF.

This clone is medium-sized by share. CDR3 sequence reads: CASSLDSTGNTIYF. CDR3 in DNA: TGTGCCAGCAGCCTCGACAGCACTGGAAACACCATATATTTT. The gene calls are TRBV7-8 and TRBJ1-3; D may be TRBD1 (5 bases). Germline V gene sequence: CDR1 SGHVS, CDR2 FQNEAQ. V lost 5 bases and J lost 2, with 10 bases in between. This CDR3 region has 14 residues. The whole variable domain, remainder taken from reference TRBV7-8 and TRBJ1-3, is GAGVSQSPRYKVAKRGQDVALRCDPISGHVSLFWYQQALGQGPEFLTYFQNEAQLDKSGLPSDRFFAERPEGSVSTLKIQRTQQEDSAVYLCASSLDSTGNTIYFGEGSWLTVV.

V gene TRBV18 combines with J gene TRBJ2-3, with TRBD1 as a possible D gene (6 bases). CDR1 is KGHSH, CDR2 LQKENI, per germline. V dropped 4 bases and J dropped 2 bases, with 19 bases sitting between them. This CDR3 spans 17 amino acids. The CDR3 loop reads CASSRTDTGYLTDTQYF. The CDR3 DNA follows: TGTGCCAGCTCACGCACCGATACAGGGTACCTCACAGATACGCAGTATTTT.

With respect to this clone: Mismatch with germline at one junction end may stem from a read error. The J gene is TRBJ1-2, the V gene TRBV7-2; D is unresolved. Germline loops: CDR1 SGHTA, CDR2 FQGNSA. The CDR3 totals 13 residues. CDR3 protein: CVSSSGGNYGYTF. CDR3 in DNA: TGTGTCAGCAGCTCAGGAGGTAACTATGGCTACACCTTC.

The chain is built from TRBV4-1 and TRBJ1-1; D perhaps matches TRBD1 (5 bases). Looked up from germline, CDR1 is MGHRA and CDR2 is YSYEKL. This CDR3 has 17 residues. Deletions cut 2 bases from V and 0 bases from J, with 16 bases between. This CDR3 reads CASSQLGEGLMNTEAFF. In nucleotides, the CDR3 is TGCGCCAGCAGCCAATTGGGGGAGGGATTAATGAACACTGAAGCTTTCTTT.

V is TRBV6-5 and J is TRBJ1-2; D not certain. V lost 6 bases, J lost 3 bases, and 14 bases lay in between. Germline V lookup: CDR1 MNHEY, CDR2 SVGAGI. The CDR3 runs 14 residues. CDR3 loop: CASRTTAGDYGYTF. For the CDR3, the DNA is TGTGCCAGCAGGACAACGGCGGGAGACTATGGCTACACCTTC.

CDR3 sequence reads: CAWSVGSGEQYV. The CDR3 nucleotides read TGTGCCTGGAGTGTAGGTAGCGGCGAGCAGTACGTC. The rearrangement joins TRBV30 to TRBJ2-7, with D perhaps matching TRBD2 (6 bases). Trimming stripped 0 bases from V and 6 bases from J, with 9 bases between. This CDR3 is 12 amino acids long. Germline loops: CDR1 GTSNPN, CDR2 SVGIG (reference sequence).

The genes are TRBV21-1 and TRBJ2-5; the table's D call of TRBD2 was not tested on the DNA. TRBV21-1 is labeled a pseudogene. The CDR3 consists of 22 residues. CDR3 nucleotide sequence: TGTGCCAGCAGCTCAATTTCTTCGCGGGTACGGTGGACTAGCGGGAGCGGAGAGACCCAGTACTTC. Translated, it gives CASSSISSRVRWTSGSGETQYF.

This rearrangement joins TRBV6-5 to TRBJ1-5, with 10 bases that match TRBD1. Germline-derived CDR1 and CDR2 are MNHEY and SVGAGI. V lost 5 bases, J lost 6 bases, and 7 bases stayed unmatched. The CDR3 length is 15 residues. DNA of the CDR3: TGTGCCAGCAGTCTGACAGGGGGCCTTGGTCAGCCCCAGCATTTT. This sequence encodes CASSLTGGLGQPQHF.

This chain uses TRBV5-1 with TRBJ1-4; maybe TRBD1 (6 bases). V was trimmed by 1 base and J by 3 bases, leaving 13 bases between them. The CDR3 is made up of 16 amino acids. Germline CDR1 and CDR2: SGHRS and YFSETQ. This CDR3 is CASSLTTGSANEKLFF. The CDR3 DNA is TGCGCCAGCAGCTTGACAACAGGGTCAGCTAATGAAAAACTGTTTTTT.

Judged by abundance, this clone is medium-sized (0.01 to 0.1%). The chain combines TRBV18 with TRBJ1-2; tentatively, D is TRBD1 (5 bases). Germline CDR1 and CDR2: KGHSH and LQKENI. The CDR3 contains 14 residues. Trimming shortened V by 0 bases and J by 4 bases, and 9 bases separated the two germline ends. Here the CDR3 DNA reads TGTGCCAGCTCACCACCACAGGTACTCTATGGCTACACCTTC. Its protein product is CASSPPQVLYGYTF. The whole variable domain, remainder taken from reference TRBV18 and TRBJ1-2, is NAGVMQNPRHLVRRRGQEARLRCSPMKGHSHVYWYRQLPEEGLKFMVYLQKENIIDESGMPKERFSAEFPKEGPSILRIQQVVRGDSAAYFCASSPPQVLYGYTFGSGTRLTVV.

The chain employs TRBV6-6 and TRBJ2-1, with 8 bases aligning to TRBD2. CDR1 MNHNY and CDR2 SVGAGI come from the germline V gene (reference sequence). CDR3 size: 15 residues. After removal of 5 bases from V and 5 bases from J, the junction contained 8 bases not matched to a gene. This chain's CDR3 is CASSLGGEEDNEQFF. The CDR3 coding sequence is TGTGCCAGCAGTCTCGGGGGGGAGGAAGACAATGAGCAGTTCTTC.

This chain uses TRBV5-1 with TRBJ1-6; D is perhaps TRBD1 (5 bases). Germline CDR1 is SGHRS and CDR2 is YFSETQ. There are 16 residues in the CDR3. Trimming removed 3 bases at V and 6 bases at J, with 16 bases between. As DNA, the CDR3 is TGCGCCAGCAGCTCCCGGAGTGGGGGGTTTAATTCACCCCTCCACTTT. Its translation: CASSSRSGGFNSPLHF.

CDR3 sequence reads: CAWSFYAGMNTEAFF. The CDR3, as DNA: TGTGCCTGGTCGTTTTACGCGGGGATGAACACTGAAGCTTTCTTT. This chain joins TRBV30 and TRBJ1-1; no definite D call. The CDR3 contains 15 residues. Germline V lookup: CDR1 GTSNPN, CDR2 SVGIG (reference sequence). Deletions cut 5 bases from V and 0 bases from J, with 16 bases between.

The J gene is TRBJ1-6, the V gene TRBV6-1; D is uncertain. Germline-derived CDR1 and CDR2 are MNHNS and SASEGT. The germline V and J ends were trimmed by 0 bases and 17 bases, with 17 bases remaining between them. The CDR3 covers 14 residues. The chain's CDR3 is CASSEATTGVSFHF. In nucleotides, the CDR3 is TGTGCCAGCAGTGAAGCGACCACCGGGGTGTCCTTCCACTTT.